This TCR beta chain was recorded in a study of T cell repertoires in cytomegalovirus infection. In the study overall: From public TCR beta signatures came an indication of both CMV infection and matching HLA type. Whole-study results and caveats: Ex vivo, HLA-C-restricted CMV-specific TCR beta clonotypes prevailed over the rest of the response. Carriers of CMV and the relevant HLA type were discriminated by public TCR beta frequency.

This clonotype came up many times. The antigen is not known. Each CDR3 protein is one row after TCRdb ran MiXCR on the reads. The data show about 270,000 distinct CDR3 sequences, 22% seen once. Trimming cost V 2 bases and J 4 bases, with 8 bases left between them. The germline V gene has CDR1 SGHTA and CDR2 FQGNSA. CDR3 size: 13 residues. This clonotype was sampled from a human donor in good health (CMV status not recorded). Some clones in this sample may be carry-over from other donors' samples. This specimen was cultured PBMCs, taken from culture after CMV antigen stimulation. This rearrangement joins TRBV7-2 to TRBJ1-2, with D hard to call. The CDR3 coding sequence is TGTGCCAGCAGCTTAAAATCCCGCTATGGCTACACCTTC. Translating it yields CASSLKSRYGYTF.